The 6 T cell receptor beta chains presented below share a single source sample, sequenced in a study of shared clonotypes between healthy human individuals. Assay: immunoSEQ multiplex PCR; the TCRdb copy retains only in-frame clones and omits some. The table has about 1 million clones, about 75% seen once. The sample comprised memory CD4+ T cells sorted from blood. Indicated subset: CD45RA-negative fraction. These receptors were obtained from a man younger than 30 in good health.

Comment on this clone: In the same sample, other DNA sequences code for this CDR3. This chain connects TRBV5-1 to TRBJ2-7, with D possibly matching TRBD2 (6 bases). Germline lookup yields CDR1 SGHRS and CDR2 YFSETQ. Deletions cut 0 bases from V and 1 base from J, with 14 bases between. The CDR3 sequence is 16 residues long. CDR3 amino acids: CASSLVGGTASYEQYF. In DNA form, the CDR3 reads TGCGCCAGCAGCTTGGTTGGCGGGACGGCTTCCTACGAGCAGTACTTC.

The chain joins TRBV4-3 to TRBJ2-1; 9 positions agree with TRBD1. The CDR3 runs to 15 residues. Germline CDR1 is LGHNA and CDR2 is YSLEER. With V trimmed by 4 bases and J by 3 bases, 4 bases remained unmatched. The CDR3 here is CASSPGQGNYNEQFF. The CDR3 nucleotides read TGCGCCAGCAGCCCAGGACAGGGGAACTACAATGAGCAGTTCTTC.

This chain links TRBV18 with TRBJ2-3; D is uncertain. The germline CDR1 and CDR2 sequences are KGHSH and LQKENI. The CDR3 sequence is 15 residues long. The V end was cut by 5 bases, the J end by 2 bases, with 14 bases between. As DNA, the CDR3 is TGTGCCAGCTCATCGGACCCATGGTTCACAGATACGCAGTATTTT. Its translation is CASSSDPWFTDTQYF. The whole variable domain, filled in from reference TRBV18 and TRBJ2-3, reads NAGVMQNPRHLVRRRGQEARLRCSPMKGHSHVYWYRQLPEEGLKFMVYLQKENIIDESGMPKERFSAEFPKEGPSILRIQQVVRGDSAAYFCASSSDPWFTDTQYFGPGTRLTVL.

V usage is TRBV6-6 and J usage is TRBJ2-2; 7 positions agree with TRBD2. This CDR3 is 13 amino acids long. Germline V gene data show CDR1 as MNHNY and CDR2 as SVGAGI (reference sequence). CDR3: CGTREGNTGELFF. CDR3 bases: TGTGGGACGAGGGAGGGGAACACCGGGGAGCTGTTTTTT.

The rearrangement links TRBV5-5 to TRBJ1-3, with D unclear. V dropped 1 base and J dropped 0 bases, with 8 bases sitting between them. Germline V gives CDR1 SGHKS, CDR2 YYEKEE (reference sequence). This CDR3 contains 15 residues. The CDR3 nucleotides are TGTGCCAGCAGCTTGTACCAGAGCTCTGGAAACACCATATATTTT. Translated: CASSLYQSSGNTIYF.

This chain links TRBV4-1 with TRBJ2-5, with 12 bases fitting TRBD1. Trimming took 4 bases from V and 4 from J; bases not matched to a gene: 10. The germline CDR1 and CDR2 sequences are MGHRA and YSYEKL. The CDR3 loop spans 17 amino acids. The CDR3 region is CASSRMGQGASGETQYF. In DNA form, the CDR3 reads TGCGCCAGCAGCCGTATGGGACAGGGGGCCTCTGGAGAGACCCAGTACTTC.